The clone carrying this TCR beta chain was picked up one time. These data originate in a study of blood T cell repertoires in COVID-19. In the authors' methods: From reference gene primer amplification, estimates of nucleated cell counts were derived. The assay was immunoSEQ multiplex PCR, and TCRdb's table has in-frame clones only and misses some. D and trimming come from the DNA, and the V and J calls and clone size come from that table. This table holds about 120,000 clones, roughly 86% found once. Germline CDR1 and CDR2: LNHDA and SQIVND (reference sequence). V shed 7 bases and J 6 bases; nucleotides not matched to a gene: 17. This CDR3 contains 17 residues. Patients of the Seattle cohort, enrolled during active infection, were followed longitudinally.

The chain employs TRBV19 and TRBJ2-1, with 8 bases lining up with TRBD1. What was sequenced was peripheral blood. This receptor was obtained from a woman between 70 and 85 years old with COVID-19, enrolled during active disease. The CDR3 DNA reads TGTGCCAGTACCCCGCTACCCTGGACAGGGCTCGGCAATGAGCAGTTCTTC. Translated: CASTPLPWTGLGNEQFF.